The rows below give T cell receptor beta chains drawn from one sample of a study of T cells after yellow fever vaccination. Via MiXCR, TCRdb re-called the 5' RACE reads, giving one row per CDR3 protein. The sample lists some 340,000 distinct CDR3 sequences, 4.1% occurring once. The sample consisted of PBMCs, taken 5 days after the yellow fever booster vaccination. These receptors came from a young man who received the YFV17D yellow fever vaccine. The CDR3 runs from the conserved cysteine through the conserved F or W. The order of the fields is J gene, D gene, clone size, V gene, CDR3 protein, CDR3 DNA. D genes are given only for firm matches. Clone sizes are given selectively: once, few, many, or a class where the clone is expanded.

TRBJ2-5 TRBD2 . TRBV27 CASSLVTSGGAGTQYF TGTGCCAGCAGTTTAGTGACTAGCGGGGGGGCTGGGACCCAGTACTTC
TRBJ1-2 TRBD1 . TRBV13 CASSDLTGRGGYTF TGTGCCAGCAGCGACCTGACAGGGCGGGGTGGCTACACCTTC
TRBJ1-2 . few TRBV2 CASSSIVGFGYTF TGTGCCAGCAGTTCCATAGTTGGATTCGGCTACACCTTC
TRBJ2-5 . few TRBV10-3 CAISGSEGRGETQYF TGTGCCATCAGTGGGTCCGAGGGAAGAGGAGAGACCCAGTACTTC
TRBJ2-1 . few TRBV7-2 CASSLPRLADEQFF TGTGCCAGCAGCTTACCTCGCCTAGCCGATGAGCAGTTCTTC
TRBJ2-1 . few TRBV27 CASRGMGEQFF TGTGCCAGCAGAGGGATGGGGGAGCAGTTCTTC
TRBJ2-5 . . TRBV6-5 CASKGRGRSETQYF TGTGCCAGCAAGGGGCGGGGTCGGTCAGAGACCCAGTACTTC
TRBJ1-6 . many TRBV9 CASSVADSPLHF TGTGCCAGCAGCGTAGCCGATTCACCCCTCCACTTT
TRBJ2-1 . . TRBV29-1 CSVEKASSYNEQFF TGCAGCGTTGAAAAGGCGAGCTCCTACAATGAGCAGTTCTTC
TRBJ2-6 TRBD1 many TRBV6-1 CASRRPGQGSGANVLTF TGTGCCAGCCGTAGACCGGGACAGGGGTCCGGGGCCAACGTCCTGACTTTC
TRBJ1-5 . . TRBV20-1 CSARDFGGQPQHF TGCAGTGCTAGAGATTTTGGAGGTCAGCCCCAGCATTTT
TRBJ1-1 . few TRBV6-2/TRBV6-3 CASSANPHRTEAFF TGTGCCAGCAGTGCTAACCCTCATCGGACTGAAGCTTTCTTT
TRBJ2-1 . few TRBV19 CASGGSYNEQFF TGTGCCAGTGGAGGATCTTACAATGAGCAGTTCTTC
TRBJ2-7 TRBD2 . TRBV10-2 CASSDPSGGPYEQYF TGCGCCAGCAGTGATCCTAGCGGGGGGCCCTACGAGCAGTACTTC
TRBJ1-5 . many TRBV7-9 CASSFMGQPQHF TGTGCCAGCAGCTTTATGGGGCAGCCCCAGCATTTT
TRBJ1-2 . . TRBV29-1 CSVEDAGPGYTF TGCAGCGTTGAAGATGCCGGCCCCGGCTACACCTTC
TRBJ2-3 TRBD1 many TRBV11-2 CASSYLGRGNTQYF TGTGCCAGCAGCTACCTTGGCAGGGGGAATACGCAGTATTTT
TRBJ1-1 . few TRBV6-2/TRBV6-3 CASSYDVWSTEAFF TGTGCCAGCAGTTACGATGTATGGTCCACTGAAGCTTTCTTT
TRBJ2-2 . few TRBV7-9 CASSLDPLGIGAQKRGTGELFF TGTGCCAGCAGCTTAGACCCCCTTGGGATAGGAGCCCAGAAAAGAGGCACCGGGGAGCTGTTTTTT
TRBJ2-5 TRBD2 . TRBV20-1 CRAKSGGARETQYF TGCAGGGCTAAGAGCGGGGGGGCCCGGGAGACCCAGTACTTC
TRBJ2-2 TRBD2 many TRBV4-1 CASSILSGGDTGELFF TGCGCCAGCAGCATCCTATCGGGGGGGGACACCGGGGAGCTGTTTTTT
TRBJ2-1 . . TRBV5-1 CASSLELGARDEQFF TGCGCCAGCAGCTTGGAGCTGGGTGCGAGGGATGAGCAGTTCTTC
TRBJ2-5 . . TRBV6-1 CASRFQGPQETQYF TGTGCCAGCCGATTCCAGGGGCCCCAAGAGACCCAGTACTTC
TRBJ2-4 TRBD1 few TRBV2 CASSGTGIAKNIQYF TGTGCCAGCAGTGGGACAGGAATAGCCAAAAACATTCAGTACTTC
TRBJ2-3 TRBD2 . TRBV7-9 CASSHGLADTQYF TGTGCCAGCAGCCATGGACTAGCAGATACGCAGTATTTT
TRBJ1-2 TRBD1 few TRBV12-3/TRBV12-4 CASTANRDRVNYGYTF TGTGCCAGCACCGCGAACCGGGACAGGGTTAACTATGGCTACACCTTC
TRBJ2-5 . few TRBV4-1 CASSQVSNQETQYF TGCGCCAGCAGCCAAGTTAGCAACCAAGAGACCCAGTACTTC
TRBJ2-2 TRBD1 many TRBV4-3 CASSQRQGNTGELFF TGCGCCAGCAGCCAACGACAGGGAAACACCGGGGAGCTGTTTTTT
TRBJ2-3 . many TRBV28 CASSHLGGTQYF TGTGCCAGCTCCCACCTCGGGGGTACGCAGTATTTT
TRBJ2-3 . . TRBV13 CASSADSDTQYF TGTGCCAGCAGCGCAGACAGCGATACGCAGTATTTT
TRBJ2-5 TRBD2 many TRBV3-1 CASSPSLAGLQETQYF TGTGCCAGCAGCCCCAGCCTAGCGGGGCTCCAAGAGACCCAGTACTTC
TRBJ1-2 . few TRBV5-1 CASSLALNGGYGYTF TGCGCCAGCAGCCTCGCCCTGAATGGAGGCTATGGCTACACCTTC
TRBJ1-2 . few TRBV7-9 CASISPGSYGYTF TGTGCCAGCATCTCTCCCGGGAGCTATGGCTACACCTTC
TRBJ1-2 . few TRBV5-5 CASGRGGPGYGYTF TGTGCCAGCGGAAGGGGGGGGCCTGGCTATGGCTACACCTTC
TRBJ1-1 . few TRBV7-2 CASFFLGNTEAFF TGTGCCAGCTTTTTTCTGGGGAACACTGAAGCTTTCTTT
TRBJ1-1 . many TRBV19 CASSMLRDTEAFF TGTGCCAGTAGTATGCTCAGGGATACTGAAGCTTTCTTT
TRBJ2-7 TRBD2 . TRBV29-1 CSVEEAGGSYEQYF TGCAGCGTTGAAGAAGCGGGGGGGTCCTACGAGCAGTACTTC
TRBJ2-3 TRBD1 few TRBV30 CAWSEGATGTDTQYF TGTGCCTGGAGTGAGGGGGCTACAGGCACAGATACGCAGTATTTT
TRBJ2-7 TRBD1 . TRBV7-2 CASMRGTGSEQYF TGTGCCAGCATGAGGGGGACAGGGTCCGAGCAGTACTTC
TRBJ2-1 TRBD2 . TRBV4-2 CASSHVRRGGPSGEQFF TGTGCCAGCAGCCACGTCCGACGGGGGGGGCCAAGTGGTGAGCAGTTCTTC
TRBJ2-4 . many TRBV4-1 CASSQELSLAKNIQYF TGCGCCAGCAGCCAAGAGTTATCTCTAGCCAAAAACATTCAGTACTTC
TRBJ2-6 . . TRBV10-3 CAISDEGYSGANVLTF TGTGCCATCAGTGATGAGGGATACTCTGGGGCCAACGTCCTGACTTTC
TRBJ2-7 TRBD1 few TRBV7-9 CASSPGGLNLYEQYF TGTGCCAGCAGCCCAGGGGGTCTTAATCTCTACGAGCAGTACTTC
TRBJ2-1 . many TRBV4-2 CASSQEGPSGGIYNEQFF TGTGCCAGCAGCCAAGAGGGCCCCTCAGGGGGGATTTACAATGAGCAGTTCTTC
TRBJ1-1 . few TRBV10-3 CAIKGQINTEAFF TGTGCCATCAAAGGACAAATAAACACTGAAGCTTTCTTT
TRBJ2-7 . few TRBV4-1 CASSFTPGELSYEQYF TGCGCCAGCAGCTTTACCCCAGGGGAACTCTCCTACGAGCAGTACTTC
TRBJ2-3 . . TRBV24-1 CATRRQLTDTQYF TGTGCCACCAGACGACAGCTCACAGATACGCAGTATTTT
TRBJ2-1 TRBD2 many TRBV20-1 CSARDRSGTSLYNEQFF TGCAGTGCTAGAGATAGGTCGGGGACTAGTCTTTACAATGAGCAGTTCTTC
TRBJ1-5 . few TRBV12-3/TRBV12-4 CASTPRGLANQPQHF TGTGCCAGCACCCCCAGGGGACTTGCAAATCAGCCCCAGCATTTT
TRBJ2-2 . many TRBV7-2 CASSLRWKETNTGELFF TGTGCCAGCAGCCTCCGCTGGAAGGAGACGAACACCGGGGAGCTGTTTTTT
TRBJ1-6 TRBD1 few TRBV3-1 CASSLRQGRSYNSPLHF TGTGCCAGCAGCCTTCGACAGGGCCGCTCCTATAATTCACCCCTCCACTTT
TRBJ2-5 TRBD2 few TRBV5-1 CASSFSPGLEQETQYF TGCGCCAGCAGCTTCTCACCGGGACTAGAACAAGAGACCCAGTACTTC
TRBJ2-5 TRBD2 . TRBV7-2 CASSLAGLQETQYF TGTGCCAGCAGCTTAGCGGGACTACAAGAGACCCAGTACTTC
TRBJ1-2 . many TRBV6-2/TRBV6-3 CASRGYGYTF TGTGCCAGCAGAGGGTATGGCTACACCTTC
TRBJ2-7 TRBD2 many TRBV10-2 CASTGGASYEQYF TGCGCCAGCACCGGGGGGGCCAGCTACGAGCAGTACTTC
TRBJ1-5 . . TRBV7-9 CASSLRGTSGNQPQHF TGTGCCAGCAGCTTGCGAGGGACGAGTGGCAATCAGCCCCAGCATTTT
TRBJ1-2 . few TRBV18 CASCLVQDYGYTF TGTGCCAGCTGCCTAGTACAGGACTATGGCTACACCTTC
TRBJ2-2 . many TRBV7-9 CASSLTGRTGELFF TGTGCCAGCAGCTTAACAGGAAGAACCGGGGAGCTGTTTTTT
TRBJ1-6 . once TRBV3-1 CASSQIPDSLLNSPLHF TGTGCCAGCAGCCAAATCCCGGACAGCCTTCTTAATTCACCCCTCCACTTT